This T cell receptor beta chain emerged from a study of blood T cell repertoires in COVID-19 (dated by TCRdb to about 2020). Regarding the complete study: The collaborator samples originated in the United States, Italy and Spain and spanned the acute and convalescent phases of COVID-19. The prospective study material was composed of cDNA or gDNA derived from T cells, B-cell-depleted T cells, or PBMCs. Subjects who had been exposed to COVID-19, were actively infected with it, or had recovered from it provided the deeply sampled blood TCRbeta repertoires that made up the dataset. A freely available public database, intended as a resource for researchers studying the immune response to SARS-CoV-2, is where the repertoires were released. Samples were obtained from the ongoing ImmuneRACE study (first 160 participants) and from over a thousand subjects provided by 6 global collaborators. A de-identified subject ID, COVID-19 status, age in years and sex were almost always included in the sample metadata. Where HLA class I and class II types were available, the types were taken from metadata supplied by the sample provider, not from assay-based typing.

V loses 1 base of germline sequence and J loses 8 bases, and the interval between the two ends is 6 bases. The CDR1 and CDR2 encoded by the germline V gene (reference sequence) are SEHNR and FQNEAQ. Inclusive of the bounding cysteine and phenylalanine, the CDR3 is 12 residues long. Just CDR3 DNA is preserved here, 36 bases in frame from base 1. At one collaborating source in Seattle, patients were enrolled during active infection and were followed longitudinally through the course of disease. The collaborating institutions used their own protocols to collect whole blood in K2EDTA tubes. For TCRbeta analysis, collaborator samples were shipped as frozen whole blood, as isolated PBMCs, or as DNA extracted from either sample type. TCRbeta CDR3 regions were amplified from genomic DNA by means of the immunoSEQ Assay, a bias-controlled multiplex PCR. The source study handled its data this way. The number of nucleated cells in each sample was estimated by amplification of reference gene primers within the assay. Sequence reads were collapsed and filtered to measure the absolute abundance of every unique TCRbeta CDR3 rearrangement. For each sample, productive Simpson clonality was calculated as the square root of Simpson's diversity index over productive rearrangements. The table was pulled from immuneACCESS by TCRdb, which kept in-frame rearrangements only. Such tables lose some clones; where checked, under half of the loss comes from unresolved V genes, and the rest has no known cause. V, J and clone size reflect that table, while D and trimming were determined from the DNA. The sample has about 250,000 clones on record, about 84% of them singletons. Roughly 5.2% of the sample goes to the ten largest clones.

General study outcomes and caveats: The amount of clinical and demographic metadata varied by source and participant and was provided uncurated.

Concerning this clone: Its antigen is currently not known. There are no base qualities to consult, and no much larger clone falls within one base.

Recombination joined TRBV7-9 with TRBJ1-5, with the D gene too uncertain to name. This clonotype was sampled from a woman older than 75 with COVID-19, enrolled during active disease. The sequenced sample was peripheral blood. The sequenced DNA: TGTGCCAGCAGCTTAGAACTGAAGCCCCAGCATTTT. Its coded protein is CASSLELKPQHF.